This T cell receptor beta chain is from a study of T cells in Graves' hyperthyroidism and ophthalmopathy. This clonotype has a single count. The CDR3 has 14 residues. V dropped 4 bases and J dropped 6 bases, with 13 bases sitting between them. CDR1 is SGHRS and CDR2 is YFSETQ in the germline V gene. The PBMCs studied were ones that came from 8.5 to 10 ml fresh peripheral blood. Amplification of TCR beta CDR3 regions was performed using RNA transcripts as template. The HTBI primer set was used in a first-round RT-PCR of the TCR CDR3. One entry per CDR3 protein results from TCRdb running MiXCR on the multiplex PCR reads. The sample holds about 760,000 distinct CDR3 sequences, 35% seen once.

The chain recombines TRBV5-1 with TRBJ2-2; D remains unclear. This TCR derives from a woman aged 40 to 50 with Graves' hyperthyroidism. Sequenced input: blood. CDR3 region: CASSQDRRSGELFF. DNA for the CDR3: TGCGCCAGCAGCCAAGATCGAAGGTCCGGGGAGCTGTTTTTT. Drawing the rest from reference TRBV5-1 and TRBJ2-2, the complete variable domain is KAGVTQTPRYLIKTRGQQVTLSCSPISGHRSVSWYQQTPGQGLQFLFEYFSETQRNKGNFPGRFSGRQFSNSRSEMNVSTLELGDSALYLCASSQDRRSGELFFGEGSRLTVL.